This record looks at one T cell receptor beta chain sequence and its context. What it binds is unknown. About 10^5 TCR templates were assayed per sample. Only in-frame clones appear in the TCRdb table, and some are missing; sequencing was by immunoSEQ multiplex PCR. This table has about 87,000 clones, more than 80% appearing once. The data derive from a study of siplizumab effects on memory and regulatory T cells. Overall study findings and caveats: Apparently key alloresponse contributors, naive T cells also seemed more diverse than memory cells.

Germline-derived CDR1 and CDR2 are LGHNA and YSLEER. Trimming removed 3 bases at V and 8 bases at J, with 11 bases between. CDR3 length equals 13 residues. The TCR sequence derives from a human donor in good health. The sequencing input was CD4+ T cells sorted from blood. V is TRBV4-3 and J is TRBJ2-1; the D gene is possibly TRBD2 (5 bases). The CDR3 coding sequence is TGCGCCAGCAGCCAGTTACTAGGCGATGAGCAGTTCTTC. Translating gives CASSQLLGDEQFF.